The sequence of this T cell receptor beta chain was determined in a study of T cell responses to AZD1222 COVID-19 vaccine. Study-level findings and limits: Clonal diversity may have been underestimated in mostly white British donors.

Trimming shortened V by 1 base and J by 0 bases, and 11 bases separated the two germline ends. There are 16 residues in the CDR3. CDR1 and CDR2 (germline): SGDLS, YYNGEE. A note on this clone: Antigen: not known.

Here immunoSEQ multiplex PCR was the method, and the copy in TCRdb shows in-frame clones only, minus some. The sample lists 80,000 to 95,000 clones; around 73% were seen once. The sequenced sample was peripheral blood, obtained on day 0 of AZD1222 vaccination. The receptor was derived from an adult in good health. This chain uses TRBV9 with TRBJ1-3; D is unclear. The CDR3 reads CASSVYARSSGNTIYF. The CDR3 region has the DNA TGTGCCAGCAGCGTATACGCCCGATCCTCTGGAAACACCATATATTTT.